Described below is a single T cell receptor (beta chain) sequence and its context. This clonotype appeared a few times. Its target antigen remains unknown. Base qualities are not at hand, and no much larger clone is one base apart. From V the trimming removes 5 bases and from J it removes 4 bases, while the gene matches leave 6 bases of the junction unaccounted for. Per the germline V gene (reference sequence), DFQATT is the CDR1 and SNEGSKA is the CDR2. The CDR3 runs 15 residues from the cysteine to the phenylalanine. Only CDR3 DNA is held: 45 bases, read in frame from base 1. This sample is part of a study of regulatory T cells in long-lasting Graves disease (dated by TCRdb to the early 2020s). In terms of the full investigation: Patients with newly diagnosed Graves' disease had been on antithyroid drugs for under 3 months. The study took place in China and was registered as a clinical trial. A total of 33 samples were covered by TCR sequencing, comprising some 13 persistent and roughly 20 newly diagnosed Graves' disease patients. This study used TCR sequencing and RNA sequencing of peripheral blood to compare persistent Graves' disease patients against newly diagnosed Graves' disease patients.

The library came from multiplex PCR. Sequencing relied on an Illumina HiSeq 4000. CDR3 regions were amplified by Arm-PCR with iRepertoire HTBI primers to construct TCR beta libraries. Gel purification was performed on PCR products prior to sequencing. In the authors' own workflow: Gene usage analysis of CDR3 amino acid clonotypes relied on the roughly 60 TRBV and over 13 TRBJ segments identified across samples. COPE and FqMerger were used to merge the filtered high-quality paired reads into contigs. BLAST was used to align contigs to IMGT TRBV, TRBD and TRBJ reference genes, and CDR3 was defined according to IMGT. Any clonotype with a frequency above 0.1% was counted as a highly expanded clone. Shannon entropy served as the measure of repertoire diversity, while the Gini coefficient captured V-J evenness. Public clonotypes were defined as clonotypes shared by more than one individual. TCRdb trimmed the raw reads at Q25, called clones with MiXCR and kept productive beta chains. Entries that share a CDR3 protein sequence are merged under the most common genes and DNA. Here the V and J calls rest on TCRdb's processing, not on the authors' analysis. This sample is represented by some 500,000 distinct CDR3 sequences; about 13% of them were singletons. The ten most abundant clones make up about 10% of the sample.

The time point label here, explained by the study, means: newly diagnosed GD, antithyroid drugs for less than 3 months. For both TCR sequencing and RNA sequencing, RNA was extracted from PBMCs in TRIzol. Graves' disease was diagnosed according to American Thyroid Association guidelines. Patients for the study were recruited at an endocrinology department in Xi'an, China. Each patient gave approximately 8.8 milliliters of peripheral blood, collected in an EDTA anticoagulant tube. Ficoll Paque Plus density gradient separation was used to isolate PBMCs, and no additional T cell sorting was done. An Agilent 2100 Bioanalyzer and agarose gel were used to check RNA quality, while a NanoDrop 2000 measured RNA concentration. Summary of the overall study and its limitations: Compared with newly diagnosed patients, patients with persistent Graves' disease had lower TCR Shannon entropy and fewer highly expanded clones, which suggests clonal expansion. Sequencing and analysis were restricted to the TCR beta chain. A larger number of public clonotypes was shared among persistent patients (about 2,700) than among newly diagnosed patients (around 970). The small sample size was acknowledged by the authors as a limitation that may reduce accuracy. Preferential use of TRBV28, TRBJ1-2 and TRBJ2-5 was observed in persistent disease, whereas TRBV20-1 and TRBJ2-1 were favored in newly diagnosed disease. Peripheral blood alone was examined, since thyroid tissue, which constituted the primary lesion, could not be accessed.

The same data also contributed to another study, on T cells in Graves' hyperthyroidism and ophthalmopathy. Taken from the second paper: Graves' hyperthyroidism was defined as stable when no progression to ophthalmopathy occurred over 18 months of follow-up. Hyperthyroidism patients were aged 18 to 65 years and newly diagnosed, with disease duration of less than 2 months. Any patient with an uncontrolled infection, another autoimmune disease, pregnancy or lactation was excluded. Diagnoses were established on the basis of clinical symptoms, serum thyroxine and TRAb, thyroid ultrasound, and orbital computed tomography. The TCR CDR3 was subjected to a first round of RT-PCR using the HTBI primer set and the Qiagen OneStep RT-PCR kit. Most expanded thyroid clonotypes (frequency above 0.001) were also detected in blood, suggesting blood repertoires may reflect thyroid immune responses. Ophthalmopathy was separated from stable hyperthyroidism by a 13 V-J signature model, with over 85% sensitivity and approximately 84% specificity obtained in cross-validation and 80%/75% obtained in testing. In validation, progression to ophthalmopathy was predicted by the model with approximately 67% sensitivity and under 85% specificity, a median of about 6.4 months before onset. TCR V-J signatures able to tell the groups apart were searched for in a discovery cohort of some 100 patients, of whom more than 40 had Graves' ophthalmopathy and some 60 had stable Graves' hyperthyroidism. An independent validation cohort of about 20 hyperthyroidism patients and about 16 patients who later progressed to ophthalmopathy tested prospective prediction of ophthalmopathy. The approximately 90 discovery patients were divided at random into training and test sets in a 7:3 ratio. In addition, the study compared T-cell repertoires in thyroid tissue and in blood from roughly 6 Graves' hyperthyroidism patients. Once sampling was done, hyperthyroidism patients were given methimazole at a starting dose of 30 mg daily, whereas ophthalmopathy patients were given high-dose intravenous methylprednisolone. Libraries were constructed in a second round of multiplex PCR, after which size selection and purification were performed. Sequencing of the libraries was done on an Illumina HiSeq2000 using paired-end 100 bp reads. SOAPnuke was used to process the raw data, removing reads that contained adapters or uncalled bases, had a mean Phred below 15, or lacked an exact match to the constant primer or identifier. High-quality paired reads were merged with COPE v1.2.5, and unique nucleotide sequences were defined as clonotypes. Clonotypes were aligned to IMGT TRBV, TRBD and TRBJ reference segments using MiTCR v1.1. Analysis was restricted to V-J combinations with a frequency above 0.0001, which covered 99% to 99.2% of repertoires. A TCS score was defined as the ratio of F50 (clonal expansion) to E x V (chaos), with BLOSUM62-based TCRdist applied between CDR3 peptides within each V-J. Welch's t-statistics and random forest reduced just over 500 V-J features to 13, which were used in a naive Bayes classifier (R e1071). Sample size was not statistically predetermined, and investigators were not blinded to group allocation. The paper describes TCR Vbeta CDR3 sequencing of roughly 130 peripheral blood samples, made up of about 40 ophthalmopathy patients, around 78 hyperthyroidism patients and 17 progressor patients.

This sequence originates from a young man with Graves disease. Donor details come from another sample of the same person, matched by shared clones. Rearrangement joined TRBV20-1 to TRBJ2-1, and 12 junction bases match TRBD2. The sample in question was peripheral blood mononuclear cells (PBMCs), obtained at new diagnosis, from a patient treated with antithyroid drugs. The DNA is as follows: TGCAGTGCTTTACGGACTAGCGGGGTTTACAATGAGCAGTTCTTC. This gives the protein CSALRTSGVYNEQFF.